These T cell receptor beta chains were read from a single sample in a study of identical twins. TCRdb re-called the 5' RACE reads with MiXCR, one entry per CDR3 protein. The profile shows 460,000 or so distinct CDR3 sequences, approximately 15% of them singletons. The same data also contributed to another study, on yellow fever vaccine responses in identical twins.

The sequencing input was CD4+ T cells sorted from blood. The receptors were sampled from a woman younger than 30 in good health. Each CDR3 is given with its conserved first and last residue. The order of the fields is V gene, J gene, clone size, D gene, CDR3 DNA, CDR3 protein. The D gene is left open where the match is weak. The size entry is marked missing in some rows and otherwise reads once, few, many or a size class.

V gene: TRBV20-1
J gene: TRBJ2-1
clone size: .
D gene: .
CDR3 DNA: TGCAGTGCTAGAGGCCCGTTGAGGGAGCAGTTCTTC
CDR3 protein: CSARGPLREQFF

V gene: TRBV9
J gene: TRBJ2-7
clone size: .
D gene: .
CDR3 DNA: TGTGCCAGCAGCGTAGGTAATCAGGGGACCTACGAGCAGTACTTC
CDR3 protein: CASSVGNQGTYEQYF

V gene: TRBV12-3/TRBV12-4
J gene: TRBJ2-7
clone size: .
D gene: .
CDR3 DNA: TGTGCCAGCAGGCCCCTGGACGGTCGCCACGAGCAGTACTTC
CDR3 protein: CASRPLDGRHEQYF

V gene: TRBV10-3
J gene: TRBJ1-4
clone size: .
D gene: TRBD1
CDR3 DNA: TGTGCCATCAGTGAAGGGGGCGGAGTGGAAAAACTGTTTTTT
CDR3 protein: CAISEGGGVEKLFF

V gene: TRBV5-4
J gene: TRBJ1-5
clone size: few
D gene: TRBD1
CDR3 DNA: TGTGCCAGCAGCTTGGCCGACAGGGTGGCGGGATCTAGCAATCAGCCCCAGCATTTT
CDR3 protein: CASSLADRVAGSSNQPQHF

V gene: TRBV3-1
J gene: TRBJ2-2
clone size: few
D gene: TRBD2
CDR3 DNA: TGTGCCAGCAGCCCGGCGGGAGGGGTCAACGGGGAGCTGTTTTTT
CDR3 protein: CASSPAGGVNGELFF

V gene: TRBV5-1
J gene: TRBJ2-2
clone size: .
D gene: .
CDR3 DNA: TGCGCCAGCAGGGGGGGTCAAGTGAACACCGGGGAGCTGTTTTTT
CDR3 protein: CASRGGQVNTGELFF

V gene: TRBV19
J gene: TRBJ2-3
clone size: .
D gene: .
CDR3 DNA: TGTGCCAGTAGTCAGGGCTACCCTAGCACAGATACGCAGTATTTT
CDR3 protein: CASSQGYPSTDTQYF

V gene: TRBV6-5
J gene: TRBJ1-2
clone size: .
D gene: .
CDR3 DNA: TGTGCCAGCAGCGACCGAGTAGCTAACTATGGCTACACCTTC
CDR3 protein: CASSDRVANYGYTF

V gene: TRBV15
J gene: TRBJ2-5
clone size: few
D gene: TRBD2
CDR3 DNA: TGTGCCACCAGCGGACCGACTAGCGCACAAGAGACCCAGTACTTC
CDR3 protein: CATSGPTSAQETQYF

V gene: TRBV6-2/TRBV6-3
J gene: TRBJ1-5
clone size: .
D gene: TRBD1
CDR3 DNA: TGTGCCAGCAGGAGCCTCCGGACAGGTTCATACCCCCAGCCCCAGCATTTT
CDR3 protein: CASRSLRTGSYPQPQHF

V gene: TRBV3-1
J gene: TRBJ2-6
clone size: few
D gene: .
CDR3 DNA: TGTGCCAGCAGCCCCAGTGCGTCTGGGGCCAACGTCCTGACTTTC
CDR3 protein: CASSPSASGANVLTF

V gene: TRBV19
J gene: TRBJ2-7
clone size: .
D gene: .
CDR3 DNA: TGTGCCAGTAGTGTCTCCCACCCCTACGAGCAGTACTTC
CDR3 protein: CASSVSHPYEQYF

V gene: TRBV20-1
J gene: TRBJ2-3
clone size: few
D gene: .
CDR3 DNA: TGCAGTGCTTCACGGGCCACCCCGAGCACAGATACGCAGTATTTT
CDR3 protein: CSASRATPSTDTQYF

V gene: TRBV4-3
J gene: TRBJ2-2
clone size: .
D gene: TRBD2
CDR3 DNA: TGCGCCAGCAGAACTGGACTAGCGGAAGACACCGGGGAGCTGTTTTTT
CDR3 protein: CASRTGLAEDTGELFF

V gene: TRBV6-1
J gene: TRBJ2-1
clone size: few
D gene: TRBD2
CDR3 DNA: TGTGCCAGCAGTGAACGGGGCGGGAGTTTTAAGAATGAGCAGTTCTTC
CDR3 protein: CASSERGGSFKNEQFF

V gene: TRBV12-3/TRBV12-4
J gene: TRBJ2-1
clone size: .
D gene: .
CDR3 DNA: TGTGCCAGCAGTCTTCTTAACGCCGCCAGTGAGCAGTTCTTC
CDR3 protein: CASSLLNAASEQFF

V gene: TRBV12-5
J gene: TRBJ2-7
clone size: .
D gene: .
CDR3 DNA: TGTGCTAGTGGTTTATCCCCCACCGGCGAGCAGTACTTC
CDR3 protein: CASGLSPTGEQYF

V gene: TRBV20-1
J gene: TRBJ1-1
clone size: many
D gene: .
CDR3 DNA: TGCAGTGCCGAGGGAGGTGAAGCTTTCTTT
CDR3 protein: CSAEGGEAFF

V gene: TRBV4-2
J gene: TRBJ2-5
clone size: .
D gene: TRBD1
CDR3 DNA: TGTGCCAGCAGCCAAGCTTCGACAGGGGGCGAGGAGACCCAGTACTTC
CDR3 protein: CASSQASTGGEETQYF

V gene: TRBV12-3/TRBV12-4
J gene: TRBJ2-7
clone size: many
D gene: TRBD2
CDR3 DNA: TGTGCCAGCAGTTTATTCGGGGGGGCCTCCTACGAGCAGTACTTC
CDR3 protein: CASSLFGGASYEQYF

V gene: TRBV29-1
J gene: TRBJ2-7
clone size: few
D gene: TRBD2
CDR3 DNA: TGCAGCGTTGAGCCTAGCGGGATTGGGGAACCCTACGAGCAGTACTTC
CDR3 protein: CSVEPSGIGEPYEQYF

V gene: TRBV12-3/TRBV12-4
J gene: TRBJ2-2
clone size: few
D gene: TRBD1
CDR3 DNA: TGTGCCAGCAGGCCCTCTATGGGACAGGGCTCCGGGGAGCTGTTTTTT
CDR3 protein: CASRPSMGQGSGELFF

V gene: TRBV7-2
J gene: TRBJ2-7
clone size: few
D gene: TRBD2
CDR3 DNA: TGTGCCAGCAGCCCCCGGGGGGGGACTCAATACGAGCAGTACTTC
CDR3 protein: CASSPRGGTQYEQYF

V gene: TRBV7-2
J gene: TRBJ2-2
clone size: many
D gene: .
CDR3 DNA: TGTGCCAGCAGCCCACGGACAGCAAACACCGGGGAGCTGTTTTTT
CDR3 protein: CASSPRTANTGELFF

V gene: TRBV20-1
J gene: TRBJ2-1
clone size: .
D gene: .
CDR3 DNA: TGCAGTGCTAGGGAGCCTACTGGGGGCTACAATGAGCAGTTCTTC
CDR3 protein: CSAREPTGGYNEQFF

V gene: TRBV14
J gene: TRBJ2-4
clone size: few
D gene: .
CDR3 DNA: TGTGCCAGCATCAAGTTGAGGAGAGCCAAAAACATTCAGTACTTC
CDR3 protein: CASIKLRRAKNIQYF

V gene: TRBV4-3
J gene: TRBJ2-3
clone size: .
D gene: .
CDR3 DNA: TGCGCCAGCAGCCAAGTCTCACCACAGGACTGGTTGCGCACAGATACGCAGTATTTT
CDR3 protein: CASSQVSPQDWLRTDTQYF

V gene: TRBV6-1
J gene: TRBJ2-5
clone size: once
D gene: .
CDR3 DNA: TGTGCCAGCAGCCCGCCCCGTGGGGGTGAAGAGACCCAGTACTTC
CDR3 protein: CASSPPRGGEETQYF

V gene: TRBV28
J gene: TRBJ2-7
clone size: many
D gene: .
CDR3 DNA: TGTGCCAGCAGTTTATTAGGGGGGACTCCCTACGAGCAGTACTTC
CDR3 protein: CASSLLGGTPYEQYF

V gene: TRBV5-1
J gene: TRBJ1-4
clone size: .
D gene: .
CDR3 DNA: TGCGCCAGCAGCCGAGACGGTGAAAAACTGTTTTTT
CDR3 protein: CASSRDGEKLFF

V gene: TRBV3-1
J gene: TRBJ2-7
clone size: few
D gene: .
CDR3 DNA: TGTGCCAGCAGACAACATAGTGACCACTCCTACGAGCAGTACTTC
CDR3 protein: CASRQHSDHSYEQYF

V gene: TRBV3-1
J gene: TRBJ2-3
clone size: few
D gene: TRBD2
CDR3 DNA: TGTGCCAGCAGCCAAGAACATCTAGCGGCCGATACGCAGTATTTT
CDR3 protein: CASSQEHLAADTQYF

V gene: TRBV7-9
J gene: TRBJ2-2
clone size: .
D gene: TRBD2
CDR3 DNA: TGTGCCAGCAGCCAAAATGGGCTAGCGGGACCCGGGGAGCTGTTTTTT
CDR3 protein: CASSQNGLAGPGELFF

V gene: TRBV3-1
J gene: TRBJ2-2
clone size: few
D gene: .
CDR3 DNA: TGTGCCAGCAGGCCCGGGAGAGAAACCGGGGAGCTGTTTTTT
CDR3 protein: CASRPGRETGELFF